This T cell receptor (beta chain) was obtained from a study of T cells in Graves' hyperthyroidism and ophthalmopathy (dated by TCRdb to 2018 to 2020). About the study as a whole: Peripheral blood samples were taken at initial diagnosis, before any treatment was given. An independent validation cohort of around 20 hyperthyroidism patients and about 16 patients who later progressed to ophthalmopathy tested prospective prediction of ophthalmopathy. To identify TCR V-J signatures that set the groups apart, the researchers used a discovery cohort of roughly 100 patients, made up of 43 with Graves' ophthalmopathy and some 60 with stable Graves' hyperthyroidism. The paper reports TCR Vbeta CDR3 sequencing of more than 120 peripheral blood samples: some 44 ophthalmopathy, fewer than 80 hyperthyroidism and around 17 progressor patients. In several Graves' hyperthyroidism patients, the study also compared T-cell repertoires from thyroid tissue with T-cell repertoires from blood. Following sampling, methimazole starting at 30 mg daily was given to hyperthyroidism patients, and high-dose intravenous methylprednisolone was given to ophthalmopathy patients. The roughly 99 discovery patients were divided at random into training and test sets in a 7:3 ratio. General findings and caveats noted by the study authors: In validation, the model predicted progression to ophthalmopathy with approximately 69% sensitivity and 72% to 75% specificity, a median of roughly seven months before onset. Sample size was not statistically predetermined, and blinding of investigators to group allocation was not performed. Most expanded thyroid clonotypes (frequency above 0.001) were also detected in blood, a finding suggesting that blood repertoires may reflect thyroid immune responses. In cross-validation, a model built on a 13 V-J signature told ophthalmopathy apart from stable hyperthyroidism with under 90% sensitivity and about 81% specificity, and in testing the same model reached 80%/75%.

Graves' hyperthyroidism was defined as stable when no progression to ophthalmopathy occurred over 18 months of follow-up. The hyperthyroidism patients were between 18 and 65 years old and newly diagnosed, with a disease duration of less than 2 months. Any patient with an uncontrolled infection, another autoimmune disease, pregnancy or lactation was excluded. Diagnoses were established on the basis of clinical symptoms, serum thyroxine and TRAb, thyroid ultrasound, and orbital computed tomography. Ficoll-Paque density gradient centrifugation was used to isolate PBMCs from under 11 ml of fresh peripheral blood. Trizol reagent was used to extract total RNA, and RNA quality was then checked on an Agilent 2100 Bioanalyzer. Measured from the cysteine to the phenylalanine, the CDR3 is 15 residues long. The sequence is cut down to CDR3 DNA, 45 bases in frame from base 1. CDR1 and CDR2 were assigned from the germline V gene as ENHRY and SYGVKD. The V end gives up 6 bases and the J end 4 bases, leaving 9 bases in the junction not matched to a gene.

This clonotype showed up many times. No antigen is known for it. No much larger clone exists at a distance of one base, and base qualities are not known. The TCR beta CDR3 regions were amplified from the RNA transcripts. The TCR CDR3 was subjected to a first round of RT-PCR using the HTBI primer set and the Qiagen OneStep RT-PCR kit. Libraries were constructed in a second round of multiplex PCR, after which size selection and purification were performed. Sequencing of the libraries was done on an Illumina HiSeq2000 using paired-end 100 bp reads. Turning to the authors' computational methods: SOAPnuke was used to process the raw data, removing reads that contained adapters or uncalled bases, had a mean Phred below 15, or lacked an exact match to the constant primer or identifier. High-quality paired reads were merged with COPE v1.2.5, and unique nucleotide sequences were defined as clonotypes. Clonotypes were aligned to IMGT TRBV, TRBD and TRBJ reference segments using MiTCR v1.1. Analysis was restricted to V-J combinations with a frequency above 0.0001, which covered about 99% of repertoires. A TCS score was defined as the ratio of F50 (clonal expansion) to E x V (chaos), with BLOSUM62-based TCRdist applied between CDR3 peptides within each V-J. Welch's t-statistics and random forest reduced 500 to 550 V-J features to 13, which were used in a naive Bayes classifier (R e1071). Thyroid-blood repertoire similarity was quantified with the Morisita-Horn index. Through fastp at Q25 and MiXCR, TCRdb rebuilt clones from the public reads, retaining in-frame beta chains. When rows share a CDR3 protein, they turn into one entry using the most common DNA and genes. The V and J calls shown here were made by TCRdb, not taken from the authors' results. The sample contains roughly 710,000 distinct CDR3 sequences, approximately 36% of them found a single time. The ten largest clonotypes hold around 30% of the sample.

The sequence derives from a middle-aged woman with Graves' hyperthyroidism. Sequenced material: blood. The rearranged segments are TRBV10-3 and TRBJ2-7, and TRBD1 aligns with 10 junction nucleotides. The bases read TGTGCCATCAGATCCCCCGGGACAGGGGTTTACGAGCAGTACTTC. Its protein reads: CAIRSPGTGVYEQYF.